This record concerns one T cell receptor (beta chain) sequence. Antigen: not known. These data are taken from a study of cytomegalovirus exposure and HLA in healthy donors. General observations from the study: Investigators reported 150 to 200 TCR beta chains as tied to cytomegalovirus. Accurate predictions that matched the HLA-A and HLA-B alleles of most subjects were reportedly made from TCR beta sequences. The authors later linked a missense DCLRE1C variant to TCR beta V- and J-gene trimming. Available immune exposure information was restricted to CMV serostatus only.

From germline, CDR1 is SGHRS and CDR2 YFSETQ. V lost 7 bases and J lost 4; bases outside the gene matches: 6. The CDR3 has 14 residues. The study ran its PCR with 60 Vbeta and 13 Jbeta primers. Clones were read by immunoSEQ multiplex PCR, and TCRdb kept only the in-frame ones, dropping some. The sample gives around 120,000 clones, approximately 78% of which show up once; approximately 2.9% is in the top ten. Sequences were obtained from PBMCs. The chain uses TRBV5-1 and TRBJ1-3; 9 nucleotides match TRBD1. This sequence originates from a human donor in good health. CDR3 loop: CASRDREAGNTIYF. The CDR3 DNA is TGCGCCAGCCGGGACAGGGAAGCGGGAAACACCATATATTTT.